These 16 T cell receptor beta chains were sequenced from one sample in a study of OX40 agonist ivuxolimab in advanced cancers. Libraries were prepared by immunoSEQ multiplex PCR; TCRdb keeps only in-frame clonotypes and omits some of them. The sample lists about 110,000 clones, approximately 90% seen once, with around 0.7% in the top ten. The specimen comprised CD4+ or CD8+ T cells sorted from blood, sampled in a trial of the OX40 agonist ivuxolimab. The source is an adult with an advanced solid tumor such as melanoma, head and neck, liver or kidney cancer.

This sequence joins TRBV19 and TRBJ1-2, with 7 bases lining up with TRBD1. CDR3 size: 13 residues. V gave up 6 bases and J gave up 8 bases; unmatched junction bases: 9. Germline V lookup: CDR1 LNHDA, CDR2 SQIVND (reference sequence). CDR3 nucleotides: TGTGCCAGTAGCTCTGACAGGGCGGGCGGCTACACCTTC. It yields the protein CASSSDRAGGYTF.

V usage is TRBV6-6 and J usage is TRBJ2-7, with TRBD2 matching over 7 bases. This CDR3 is built from 15 residues. CDR1 MNHNY and CDR2 SVGAGI come from the germline V gene (reference sequence). V was pared by 0 bases and J by 3 bases, with 5 bases of the junction left unmatched. CDR3 DNA sequence: TGTGCCAGCAGTTACTCAGGAGCGGGATTCTACGAGCAGTACTTC. Its translation is CASSYSGAGFYEQYF.

The rearrangement links TRBV7-9 to TRBJ1-5; 9 bases agree with TRBD1. V gave up 5 bases and J gave up 0 bases; unmatched junction bases: 11. The CDR3 contains 18 residues. Per germline, CDR1 SEHNR and CDR2 FQNEAQ (reference sequence). The CDR3 nucleotides read TGTGCCAGCAGCGGATCAACAGGGGGCTCGGATAGCAATCAGCCCCAGCATTTT. It encodes CASSGSTGGSDSNQPQHF.

The CDR3 here is CASSAIPGYTF. CDR3 sequence (DNA): TGTGCCAGCAGCGCCATCCCCGGCTACACCTTC. The chain joins TRBV6-1 to TRBJ1-2, with D unresolved. Looked up from germline, CDR1 is MNHNS and CDR2 is SASEGT. This CDR3 contains 11 residues. Trimming cost V 6 bases and J 8 bases, with 10 bases left between them.

The chain combines TRBV5-1 with TRBJ2-1; D might be TRBD1 or TRBD2, each matching 5 bases. Germline assignment: CDR1 SGHRS and CDR2 YFSETQ. V was pared by 4 bases and J by 6 bases, with 20 bases between. The CDR3 consists of 16 residues. This chain's CDR3 is CASSAGGAGWINEQFF. In DNA form, the CDR3 reads TGCGCCAGCAGCGCTGGAGGCGCAGGGTGGATCAATGAGCAGTTCTTC.

V is TRBV30 and J is TRBJ1-2; weak D call: TRBD1 (6 bases). CDR1 and CDR2 (germline): GTSNPN, SVGIG (reference sequence). The ends were cut back, 8 bases at V and 7 bases at J, with 17 bases in the middle. CDR3 length: 12 amino acids. CDR3 sequence: CAGTGGASGYTF. CDR3 bases: TGTGCCGGAACCGGGGGGGCTAGTGGCTACACCTTC.

The CDR3: CASSIDHGPSDLPSTQYF. CDR3 nucleotide sequence: TGTGCCAGTAGTATAGACCACGGACCTTCGGACCTTCCGAGTACGCAGTATTTT. The chain joins TRBV19 to TRBJ2-3; D not certain. The germline CDR1 and CDR2 sequences are LNHDA and SQIVND (reference sequence). V was trimmed by 0 bases and J by 8 bases, leaving 24 bases between them. This CDR3 contains 18 residues.

The rearrangement uses TRBV2 and TRBJ1-1; D perhaps matches TRBD1 (6 bases). Trimming stripped 6 bases from V and 8 bases from J, with 13 bases between. Germline CDR1 and CDR2: SNHLY and FYNNEI. The CDR3 runs 12 residues. The CDR3: CASRQGGPEAFF. The CDR3 coding sequence is TGTGCCAGCAGACAGGGTGGGCCGGAAGCTTTCTTT.

V is TRBV2 and J is TRBJ2-2; D possibly matches TRBD1 or TRBD2 (5 bases each). V lost 6 bases and J lost 6, with 8 bases in between. The length of the CDR3 is 12 residues. Germline V gene sequence: CDR1 SNHLY, CDR2 FYNNEI. This chain's CDR3 is CASSLGAGELFF. CDR3 DNA sequence: TGTGCCAGCAGCCTGGGGGCCGGGGAGCTGTTTTTT.

About this clone: A read error may produce the germline difference seen at one junction end. This chain joins TRBV6-5 and TRBJ2-1; TRBD1 agrees at 9 bases. From germline, CDR1 is MNHEY and CDR2 SVGAGI. CDR3 length: 16 residues. CDR3 bases: TGTGCCAGCAGTTACTCCCGGGACAGGGTCTACCATGAGCAGTTCTTC. This translates into CASSYSRDRVYHEQFF.

In DNA, the CDR3 is TGTGCCAGCAGCTTGGCGCAGGGAGGCAACTATGGCTACACCTTC. Amino acids: CASSLAQGGNYGYTF. The gene calls are TRBV5-4 and TRBJ1-2; TRBD1 is a possible D gene (5 bases). The CDR3 extends over 15 amino acids. V gave up 0 bases and J gave up 2 bases, with 11 bases separating them. The germline CDR1 and CDR2 sequences are SGHNT and YYREEE (reference sequence). Full variable domain (rest looked up from reference TRBV5-4 and TRBJ1-2): ETGVTQSPTHLIKTRGQQVTLRCSSQSGHNTVSWYQQALGQGPQFIFQYYREEENGRGNFPPRFSGLQFPNYSSELNVNALELDDSALYLCASSLAQGGNYGYTFGSGTRLTVV.

The J gene is TRBJ2-1, the V gene TRBV19; the D gene is possibly TRBD1 (5 bases). The V gene's germline CDR1 is LNHDA and CDR2 SQIVND (reference sequence). The V and J ends lost 7 bases and 9 bases respectively, with 13 bases between them. This CDR3 has 12 residues. Here the CDR3 reads CASNLPQGEQFF. The CDR3 nucleotides are TGTGCCAGTAATCTCCCCCAGGGTGAGCAGTTCTTC.

V and J are TRBV11-3 and TRBJ2-7, with 10 bases fitting TRBD2. V was clipped by 0 bases and J by 6 bases; unmatched bases: 11. Germline values: CDR1 SGHNT, CDR2 YENEEA. The CDR3 sequence is 17 residues long. CDR3 sequence: CASSLDLSSSGRTEQYF. The CDR3 nucleotides are TGTGCCAGCAGCTTAGATCTTTCGTCTAGCGGGAGAACCGAGCAGTACTTC.

The chain employs TRBV11-2 and TRBJ2-7; 11 positions match TRBD2. CDR3 length: 15 amino acids. After removal of 6 bases from V and 5 bases from J, the junction contained 9 bases not matched to a gene. CDR1 is SGHAT and CDR2 is FQNNGV in the germline V gene. The CDR3 here is CASSKGLAGVNEQYF. CDR3 DNA sequence: TGTGCCAGCAGTAAAGGACTAGCGGGCGTGAACGAGCAGTACTTC. Full variable domain (rest looked up from reference TRBV11-2 and TRBJ2-7): EAGVAQSPRYKIIEKRQSVAFWCNPISGHATLYWYQQILGQGPKLLIQFQNNGVVDDSQLPKDRFSAERLKGVDSTLKIQPAKLEDSAVYLCASSKGLAGVNEQYFGPGTRLTVT.

The CDR3 DNA follows: TGTGCCAGCAAATTCCGACGGAGCACAGATACGCAGTATTTT. Encoded protein: CASKFRRSTDTQYF. The V call is TRBV5-6, the J call TRBJ2-3; no definite D call. The CDR3 spans 14 residues. Germline V gene lookup returns CDR1 SGHDT and CDR2 YYEEEE. The ends were cut back, 6 bases at V and 0 bases at J, with 11 bases in the middle.

Turning to this clone: An end of the junction differs from the germline gene, which may be a read error. The CDR3 region has the DNA TGTGCCAGCAGTTTATACGAAGGAGCCAAAAGCATTCAGTACTTC. Translating it yields CASSLYEGAKSIQYF. The chain has TRBV27 and TRBJ2-4; D gene uncertain. The CDR3 spans 15 residues. Germline V gives CDR1 MNHEY, CDR2 SMNVEV (reference sequence).